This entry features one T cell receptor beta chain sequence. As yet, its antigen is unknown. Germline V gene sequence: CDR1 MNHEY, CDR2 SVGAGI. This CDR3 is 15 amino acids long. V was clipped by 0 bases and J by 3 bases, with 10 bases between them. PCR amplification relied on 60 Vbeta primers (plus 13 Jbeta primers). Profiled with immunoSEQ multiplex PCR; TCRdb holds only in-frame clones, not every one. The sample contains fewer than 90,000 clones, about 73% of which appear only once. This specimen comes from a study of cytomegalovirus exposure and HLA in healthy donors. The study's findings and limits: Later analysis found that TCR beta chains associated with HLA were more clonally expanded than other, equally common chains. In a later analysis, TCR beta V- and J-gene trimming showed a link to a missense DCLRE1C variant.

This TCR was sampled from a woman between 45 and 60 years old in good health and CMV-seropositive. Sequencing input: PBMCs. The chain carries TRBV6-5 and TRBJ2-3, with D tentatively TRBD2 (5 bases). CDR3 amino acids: CASSYSPGGTDTQYF. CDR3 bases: TGTGCCAGCAGTTACTCGCCTGGCGGGACAGATACGCAGTATTTT.